Listed here is a single T cell receptor (beta chain). It lacks a known antigen. One base away there is no much larger clone; base qualities are not given. The data were taken from a study of blood T cell repertoires in COVID-19 (dated by TCRdb to about 2020). The study in broad terms: The collaborator samples originated in the United States, Italy and Spain and spanned the acute and convalescent phases of COVID-19. The material from the prospective study consisted of cDNA or gDNA derived from T cells, B-cell-depleted T cells, or PBMCs. Deeply sampled blood TCRbeta repertoires from subjects exposed to, actively infected with, or recovered from COVID-19 were included in the dataset. A freely available public database, intended as a resource for researchers studying the immune response to SARS-CoV-2, is where the repertoires were released. The samples were drawn from two sources: the first 160 participants of the ongoing ImmuneRACE study, and fewer than 1,500 subjects contributed by 6 global collaborators. The sample metadata nearly always contained a de-identified subject ID, COVID-19 status, age in years and sex. Where available, HLA class I and class II types were obtained from metadata supplied by the sample provider rather than from assay-based typing. General study outcomes and caveats: Clinical and demographic metadata were provided uncurated, with the amount varying by source and participant.

Collaborating institutions collected whole blood in K2EDTA tubes following their own protocols. Collaborator samples were shipped for TCRbeta analysis as frozen whole blood, isolated PBMCs, or DNA extracted from either sample type. The CDR3, from cysteine to phenylalanine, totals 12 residues. The retained sequence is limited to the CDR3, 36 bases, with the frame set at the first base. CDR1 and CDR2 are drawn from the germline V gene: SNHLY, FYNNEI. At the junction V is shortened by 7 bases and J by 4 bases, with 10 bases in between. The immunoSEQ Assay, a bias-controlled multiplex PCR, was used to amplify TCRbeta CDR3 regions from genomic DNA. In the paper's pipeline: Within the assay, amplification of reference gene primers was used to estimate how many nucleated cells each sample contained. To quantify the absolute abundance of each unique TCRbeta CDR3 rearrangement, sequence reads were collapsed and filtered. For each sample, productive Simpson clonality was calculated as the square root of Simpson's diversity index over productive rearrangements. TCRdb's version of the immuneACCESS table is confined to in-frame rearrangements and falls short of the full clone set. An unresolved V gene accounts for under half of the shortfall where checked; the remainder is of unknown origin. V and J calls and clone size are those listed in that table; D and trimming were worked out from the DNA. The table for this sample lists some 54,000 clones; about 91% of them were counted only once. The top ten hold 2% to 2.5% of the sample.

The sequence came from a man between 60 and 75 years old with acute or convalescent COVID-19. The sample consisted of peripheral blood. This chain is built from TRBV2 and TRBJ2-5; no D gene is confidently identified. DNA sequence: TGTGCCAGCACCGTCTCCAGAGAGACCCAGTACTTC. Its protein product is CASTVSRETQYF.